The sequence of this T cell receptor (beta chain) was determined in a study of CD8+CD57+ T cells in acquired aplastic anemia. Study-wide points: CD8+CD57+ cells in patients trailed total CD4+ and CD8+ pools in diversity.

CDR3 length: 14 residues. V lost 0 bases to trimming and J lost 0 bases, with 4 bases between them. CDR1 and CDR2 from the germline V gene are ENHRY and SYGVKD. By flow cytometry, patients selected for sequencing had shown an expansion of CD8+CD57+ cells. The sample holds a few counts of this clonotype. As yet, its antigen is unknown. Genomic DNA provided the template from which TCR beta VDJ and CDR3 profiles were obtained. TCRdb re-derived calls from the reads in MiXCR, one entry per CDR3 protein. This sample has about 17,000 distinct CDR3 sequences; roughly two fifths occur once, and the top ten carry 80% to 90%.

The genes are TRBV10-3 and TRBJ2-3, with no clear D. The specimen was CD8+CD57+ T cells sorted from PBMCs. Subset noted: bead-enriched CD8+CD57+ effector memory T cells from SAA patients. The receptor was isolated from a human donor with aplastic anemia. CDR3: CAISESYSTDTQYF. As DNA, the CDR3 is TGTGCCATCAGTGAGTCGTATAGCACAGATACGCAGTATTTT.